Sequencing of this TCR beta chain was carried out in a study of shared clonotypes between healthy human individuals. Whole-study findings and limits: Some naive CD4 clonotypes, roughly 5%, turned up in common across a handful of donors. Naive subsets typically showed greater estimated richness than memory subsets.

The repertoire was sequenced with immunoSEQ multiplex PCR; TCRdb's copy has only in-frame clones and lacks some. Of roughly 2.2 million clones in the sample, around 90% were seen once. Points on this clone: The antigen is undetermined.

The specimen sequenced was naive CD4+ T cells from PBMCs. Documented subset: CD45RA+ positively selected. The receptor was derived from a man younger than 35 in good health. Some clones in this sample may be carry-over from other donors' samples.

The CDR3 DNA follows: TGTGCCAGCAGCCCGGCGGGACGGGGACTCACAGATACGCAGTATTTT. Protein product: CASSPAGRGLTDTQYF. The rearrangement links TRBV5-4 to TRBJ2-3, with a possible D match to TRBD2 (6 bases). This CDR3 has 16 amino acids. CDR1 is SGHNT and CDR2 is YYREEE in the germline V gene (reference sequence). Between the trimmed V and J ends, which lost 4 bases and 2 bases, there was a span of 17 bases.